This TCR beta chain was found in a study of cytomegalovirus exposure and HLA in healthy donors (dated by TCRdb to 2017 to 2019). Study-wide context: An earlier analysis of a few hundred of the donors reported 276 Gb of sequence data and about 120 million unique TCR beta sequences obtained from about 170 million T cells. Both class I and class II loci were covered by HLA typing, at four-digit resolution. Typing coverage varied by locus: about 620-630 donors for A, B, C, DRB1 and DQB1; around 560 for DQA1; over 600 for DPA1; approximately 450 for DPB1. The study combined high-throughput TCR immunosequencing, statistical association of individual TCRs with disease status, and machine learning to predict cytomegalovirus infection status. Every repertoire in the discovery cohort had been generated on one and the same sequencing platform. The study used immunosequencing to profile the T cell repertoires of several hundred subjects and linked those repertoires to cytomegalovirus serostatus. Besides the first cohort of approximately 670 subjects, a separate validation cohort made up of 120 different subjects was used. An earlier analysis of some 600 of the donors applied high-throughput TCR beta sequencing to assess whether each TCR beta V gene segment acted as functional or pseudogenic. An early release covering roughly 600 HLA-typed donors comprised 250 to 350 gigabases of sequencing data and approximately 85 million unique TCR sequences. The study was designed to test whether signatures of past pathogen exposure could be identified by cataloging public T cell receptors. Alongside the repertoire data, information on donor age, sex, ethnicity and CMV serostatus was compiled. The genetic ancestry cluster associated with self-reported Caucasian donors included about 84% of the approximately 430 genotyped donors. A later genetic analysis took genome-wide SNP genotypes for 398 of the 666 donors and used that subset as a discovery cohort. Five DR-DQ haplotypes were handled as single units for association and clustering, since linkage in the cohort was strong. Among 398 genotyped donors of the cohort, an average of 235,054 unique TCR beta nucleotide sequences were sequenced per donor, roughly 20% of them non-productive. To study patterns of TCR occurrence, a later analysis re-analyzed previously published TCR beta repertoires from under 750 donors and added high-resolution HLA genotyping. In the later analysis, no new phenotypic data were used to find candidate immune exposures; instead, reliance was placed on TCR beta sequences and their occurrence across donors. Broad study findings and their caveats: An association between a missense DCLRE1C variant and V-gene and J-gene trimming of TCR beta chains was found in a later genetic analysis and replicated in an independent cohort. When HLA alleles, especially DR and DQ, strongly co-occurred, TCR associations were difficult to assign to individual alleles. Immune exposure information for the cohort was limited to CMV serostatus. Some IMGT-functional V segments, including TRBV6-2 and TRBV6-3, could not be distinguished by the 87-base-pair reads and were therefore excluded. The authors suggested that the approach could potentially be generalized to other disease states and immunological phenotypes. This cohort had only TCR beta chains sequenced, and the lack of alpha or paired-chain data limited which features could be detected. In both the original and validation cohorts, the classifier was reported to diagnose cytomegalovirus status with high specificity and sensitivity. Correlated functional status among segregating V segments might be attributable to linkage disequilibrium, but an unknown experimental factor could not be ruled out. Most TCR sequences were seen in very few donors, while some public TCRs were found in many individuals. In a later analysis, the rate of TCR association differed among HLA loci, with DRB1 alleles having the most associated TCRs and HLA-C alleles having the fewest. A total of 164 TCR beta chains were listed by the study as associated with cytomegalovirus. A cluster of highly shared sequence variants was judged likely to represent a technical artifact of the sequencing pipeline. A later analysis associated about 17,000 TCR beta sequences with specific HLA alleles at a false discovery rate of 0.05. Sequencing depth was assumed to be roughly uniform across donors in the presence/absence analyses, though that assumption may not hold. Because some donors lacked HLA typing at each locus, the association tests relied only on the typed subset. A further reported finding was that TCR beta sequences accurately predicted the HLA-A and HLA-B alleles for most subjects in the first cohort. Compared with the 666-donor mean, donors in an Asian-associated ancestry cluster had fewer N-insertions in productive TCRs, according to a later genetic analysis. In an earlier analysis of about 600 of the donors, most TCR beta V segments appeared in productive rearrangements about 90% or about 30% of the time, broadly matching IMGT annotations. Three of the identified cytomegalovirus-associated TCR beta chains were confirmed in vitro to be specific for cytomegalovirus antigens. In a later analysis, HLA-associated TCR beta chains were found to be more clonally expanded and to have lower generation probabilities than equally common non-associated chains. The earlier analysis of about 600 of the donors excluded approximately 17 rarely observed V segments, including chromosome 9 orphons, because counts were too low. According to a later analysis, most CMV-associated TCR beta chains appeared to be HLA-restricted, and the HLA associations seemed to be driven largely by CMV exposure. In a later analysis, several top co-occurrence clusters were reported to appear linked to parvovirus B19, influenza, CMV and Epstein-Barr virus.

The cohort consisted of 666 healthy bone marrow donors. At the time of sampling, every cohort member was nominally healthy, though immune exposures that went unrecorded were likely present. The donor tested CMV seropositive and was one of the 289 seropositive cohort members. Every donor gave a peripheral blood sample, and the peripheral blood mononuclear cells from that sample were used for TCR beta sequencing. The Qiagen DNeasy Blood Extraction Kit was used to extract genomic DNA from the blood cell samples. Reading from cysteine to phenylalanine, the CDR3 counts 14 amino acids. Kept here is only the CDR3 DNA, which spans 42 bases and is read in frame from base 1. V sheds 0 bases and J sheds 6 bases, leaving 12 bases between their ends. CDR1 is given as SGHTA and CDR2 as FQGNSA, both from the germline V gene. On this clone itself: There is no known antigen for this receptor. Base qualities are not recorded, but no much larger clone differs from it by a single base.

The protocol used for the library was the immunoSEQ multiplex PCR assay. For the multiplex PCR, a mixture combining 60 forward primers for TCR Vbeta segments and 13 reverse primers for TCR Jbeta segments was used. A multiplex PCR assay on genomic DNA amplified the CDR3 region of rearranged TCR beta genes. On the Illumina HiSeq System, the amplified TCR beta libraries were sequenced as 87-base-pair reads. Per the original workflow: A later analysis counted about 80 million unique TCR beta chains across the 650 to 700 repertoires, and 10 million to 11 million of these chains were shared by at least two donors. Raw reads were error-corrected and collapsed into unique sequences with a nearest-neighbor algorithm that merged closely related sequences to remove PCR and sequencing errors. CDR3 sequences were aligned to IMGT reference sequences to assign V, D and J gene segments. For a sequence to be retained, a match of at least six nucleotides was required to both a V gene segment and a J gene segment. A rearrangement was called productive if the CDR3 had no stop codons and remained in frame with V and J, and every other rearrangement was called non-productive. Following IMGT convention, CDR3 was defined as the stretch from the second conserved V-encoded cysteine to the conserved J-encoded phenylalanine. The earlier analysis of 500 to 650 of the donors excluded any sequence lacking an unambiguous match to a single V gene segment. An earlier analysis of a few hundred of the donors called V segments functional above 56.7% productive rearrangements and segregating when the between-donor standard deviation exceeded 5%. A statistical classification framework was developed to diagnose cytomegalovirus status using the catalog of TCR beta chain sequences. A later analysis assigned V and J genes by comparing TCR nucleotide sequences with IMGT/GENE-DB human TR gene sequences. A later analysis assigned CDR3 sequences and most-parsimonious VDJ recombination scenarios with the TCRdist pipeline. In a later analysis, each TCR beta chain was defined by its CDR3 amino acid sequence together with its V-gene family, and reads lacking a unique V-gene family were excluded. As a way to deal with suspected cross-contamination and a sequencing artifact, a later analysis dropped 450 to 600 nucleotide sequences that were highly shared and had low generation probability. In a later analysis, a clonal expansion index for each public chain was calculated from normalized within-repertoire ranks of inferred template counts. A later analysis computed generation probabilities with a VDJ recombination model fitted to out-of-frame rearrangements, and checked the results against IGoR. In a later analysis, TCR-TCR, TCR-HLA and TCR-CMV co-occurrence was scored with hypergeometric tests, and a repertoire-size bias correction was applied to TCR pairs. False discovery rates were estimated in a later analysis by permuting HLA or CMV assignments 20 times. In a later analysis, co-occurring TCRs were grouped using DBSCAN, and TCRdist sequence similarity was added for clustering within HLA-allele-positive subsets. For co-occurrence clustering, repertoires with fewer than 30,000 or more than 120,000 public chains were excluded, along with four to six repertoires with anomalous nucleotide sharing. The clones in this table, taken by TCRdb from immuneACCESS, are in-frame only. Not every clone is retained; where verified, under half of the shortfall comes from an unresolved V gene, and the cause of the rest is unknown. Clone size and the V and J calls come from that table; the DNA yielded D and trimming. For this sample there are about 150,000 clones; about 80% appear just once. Of the sample, 9.5% to 15% is held by the ten largest clones.

The sample consisted of PBMCs. The source of this sequence is a man younger than 40 in good health and CMV-seropositive. The receptor chain draws on TRBV7-2 and TRBJ2-7; tentative D gene TRBD1, with 6 bases matching. The sequenced DNA: TGTGCCAGCAGCTTAGCGAGAGAAGGGGGCGAGCAGTACTTC. Translated, this gives CASSLAREGGEQYF.